This passage covers 15 T cell receptor beta chains from one sample sequenced in a study of lymphopenia after photon versus proton radiotherapy. Assay: immunoSEQ multiplex PCR; the TCRdb copy retains only in-frame clones and omits some. The sample includes under 20,000 clones, around nine tenths of them seen just once. The specimen comprised peripheral blood, sampled from a patient treated with photon-based radiotherapy. The source of these receptors is a man in his sixties with pancreatic cancer.

This chain joins TRBV5-1 and TRBJ2-1; TRBD2 agrees at 9 bases. Germline assignment: CDR1 SGHRS and CDR2 YFSETQ. With 4 bases clipped from V and 3 bases from J, the junction kept 8 bases outside the gene matches. CDR3 length: 16 residues. This chain's CDR3 is CASSPSYSGGYNEQFF. Written as DNA, the CDR3 is TGCGCCAGCAGCCCCTCCTATAGCGGGGGCTACAATGAGCAGTTCTTC.

The genes are TRBV10-2 and TRBJ2-5; no clear D gene. CDR3 size: 13 residues. CDR1 and CDR2 (germline): WSHSY, SAAADI. V lost 3 bases and J 5 bases, leaving 10 bases between the germline ends. CDR3 in amino acids: CASSESSYETQYF. CDR3 coding DNA: TGCGCCAGCAGTGAATCCAGCTACGAGACCCAGTACTTC.

The chain is built from TRBV7-8 and TRBJ1-4, with a tentative D call TRBD1 (5 bases). Trimming left V 1 base short and J 0 bases short, with 9 bases between. This CDR3 has 16 amino acids. Per the germline V gene, CDR1 is SGHVS and CDR2 is FQNEAQ. CDR3 sequence (DNA): TGTGCCAGCAGCTTAGTTGGAGGGGCAACTAATGAAAAACTGTTTTTT. As protein: CASSLVGGATNEKLFF.

The chain links TRBV30 to TRBJ1-5, with D unclear. The V and J ends lost 2 bases and 2 bases respectively, with 13 bases between them. The CDR3 length is 15 residues. CDR1 is GTSNPN, CDR2 SVGIG, per germline (reference sequence). The CDR3 DNA reads TGTGCCTGGAGTATTGGACCACAAGGCAATCAGCCCCAGCATTTT. Its protein is CAWSIGPQGNQPQHF.

The chain combines TRBV6-5 with TRBJ2-7; 7 bases map to TRBD1. Germline CDR1 and CDR2: MNHEY and SVGAGI. This CDR3 contains 14 residues. The J segment lost 3 bases and the V segment lost 5 bases, leaving 7 bases of the junction unmatched. This CDR3 is CASSRQGFNYEQYF. The DNA for the CDR3 is TGTGCCAGCAGTAGACAGGGTTTCAACTACGAGCAGTACTTC.

The V gene is TRBV5-5, the J gene TRBJ2-6, with D possibly matching TRBD2 (6 bases). V gave up 1 base and J gave up 3 bases, with 11 bases separating them. The length of the CDR3 is 16 residues. In germline, CDR1 is SGHKS, CDR2 YYEKEE (reference sequence). The CDR3 DNA reads as TGTGCCAGCAGCTTGAACCCCGGGGGTGGGGCCAACGTCCTGACTTTC. Protein: CASSLNPGGGANVLTF.

The V gene is TRBV27, the J gene TRBJ2-1, with TRBD1 as a possible D gene (5 bases). V gave up 5 bases and J gave up 2 bases, with 16 bases separating them. There are 16 residues in the CDR3. CDR1 MNHEY and CDR2 SMNVEV come from the germline V gene (reference sequence). The CDR3 DNA reads as TGTGCCAGCAGTCCTCGTTCGACAGTCGCCTACAATGAGCAGTTCTTC. Translated, it gives CASSPRSTVAYNEQFF.

The chain has TRBV21-1 and TRBJ1-5; TRBD1 reflects the table's D call only, with no check against the DNA. TRBV21-1 constitutes a pseudogene. This CDR3 has 18 amino acids. This chain's CDR3 is CASSINGTGPSTNQPQHF. The CDR3 nucleotides are TGTGCCAGCAGCATAAACGGGACAGGGCCGAGTACCAATCAGCCCCAGCATTTT.

The rearrangement joins TRBV5-1 to TRBJ2-1, with a possible D match to TRBD2 (5 bases). Trimming took off 3 bases at V and 8 bases at J, with 12 bases between the two ends. CDR1 and CDR2 from the germline V gene are SGHRS and YFSETQ. The CDR3 covers 13 residues. CDR3 bases: TGCGCCAGCAGCTACGGGGAGAACGATGAGCAGTTCTTC. Translation gives CASSYGENDEQFF.

The V gene is TRBV9, the J gene TRBJ1-2; D remains ambiguous. Germline V CDR1 and CDR2: SGDLS, YYNGEE. This CDR3 is built from 13 residues. Trimming pared 3 bases from V and 0 bases from J, leaving 6 bases between. The CDR3 here is CASSAETNYGYTF. In nucleotides, the CDR3 is TGTGCCAGCAGCGCGGAGACTAACTATGGCTACACCTTC.

The chain carries TRBV5-1 and TRBJ1-1; D gene ambiguous. The V end was cut by 0 bases, the J end by 1 base, with 7 bases between. The length of the CDR3 is 14 residues. Germline CDR1 is SGHRS and CDR2 is YFSETQ. In nucleotides, the CDR3 is TGCGCCAGCAGCTTGGTTCCCGGGAACACTGAAGCTTTCTTT. This encodes CASSLVPGNTEAFF. The whole variable domain, remainder taken from reference TRBV5-1 and TRBJ1-1, is KAGVTQTPRYLIKTRGQQVTLSCSPISGHRSVSWYQQTPGQGLQFLFEYFSETQRNKGNFPGRFSGRQFSNSRSEMNVSTLELGDSALYLCASSLVPGNTEAFFGQGTRLTVV.

The chain joins TRBV7-9 to TRBJ2-1, with D possibly being TRBD1 (6 bases). Trimming cost V 5 bases and J 6 bases, with 11 bases left between them. Germline V gives CDR1 SEHNR, CDR2 FQNEAQ (reference sequence). The CDR3 is 13 residues long. The CDR3 region has the DNA TGTGCCAGCAGCCCAACAGGGTTCAATGAGCAGTTCTTC. The encoded protein is CASSPTGFNEQFF.

This clone was detected only a few times. The rearrangement links TRBV5-6 to TRBJ1-1, with D unresolved. Trimming removed 0 bases at V and 7 bases at J, with 7 bases between. There are 12 residues in the CDR3. Germline CDR1 is SGHDT and CDR2 is YYEEEE. The CDR3 sequence is CASSLEGSEAFF. The CDR3, as DNA: TGTGCCAGCAGCTTGGAAGGGAGTGAAGCTTTCTTT.

The genes are TRBV27 and TRBJ2-7; TRBD1 is a possible D gene (6 bases). V lost 3 bases to trimming and J lost 3 bases, with 12 bases between them. The germline CDR1 and CDR2 sequences are MNHEY and SMNVEV (reference sequence). There are 14 residues in the CDR3. The CDR3 region is CASSFVGQNYEQYF. For the CDR3, the DNA is TGTGCCAGCAGTTTCGTAGGACAGAACTACGAGCAGTACTTC.

This chain uses TRBV27 with TRBJ1-5, with a tentative D call TRBD1 (6 bases). This CDR3 has 15 residues. The germline CDR1 and CDR2 sequences are MNHEY and SMNVEV (reference sequence). Trimming left V 5 bases short and J 5 bases short, with 16 bases between. The CDR3 sequence is CASSPGGSGYQPQHF. DNA for the CDR3: TGTGCCAGCAGTCCGGGGGGCAGTGGGTATCAGCCCCAGCATTTT.